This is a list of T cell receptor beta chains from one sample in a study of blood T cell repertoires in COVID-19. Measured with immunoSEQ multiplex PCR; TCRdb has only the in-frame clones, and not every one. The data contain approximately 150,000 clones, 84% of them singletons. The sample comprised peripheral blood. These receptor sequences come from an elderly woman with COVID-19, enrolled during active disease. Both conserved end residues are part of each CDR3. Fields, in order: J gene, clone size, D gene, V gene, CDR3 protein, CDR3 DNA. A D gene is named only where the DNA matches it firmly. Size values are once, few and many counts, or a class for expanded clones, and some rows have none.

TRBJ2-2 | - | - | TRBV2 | CASSGAGELFF | TGTGCCAGCAGCGGGGCCGGGGAGCTGTTTTTT
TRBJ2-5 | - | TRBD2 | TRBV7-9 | CASSPGSLAGVLETQYF | TGTGCCAGCAGCCCTGGGTCCCTAGCGGGGGTCTTAGAGACCCAGTACTTC
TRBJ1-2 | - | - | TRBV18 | CASSPGGAVYGYTF | TGTGCCAGCTCACCAGGAGGGGCGGTCTATGGCTACACCTTC
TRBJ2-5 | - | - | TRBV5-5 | CASSPNEGRGQETQYF | TGTGCCAGCAGCCCGAACGAGGGCCGGGGCCAAGAGACCCAGTACTTC
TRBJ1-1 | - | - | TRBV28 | CASNSFNGFPRMAFF | TGTGCCAGCAATTCTTTCAATGGTTTCCCGAGGATGGCTTTCTTT
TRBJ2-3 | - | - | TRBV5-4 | CASSLEDAGDTQYF | TGTGCCAGCAGCTTGGAAGACGCGGGAGATACGCAGTATTTT
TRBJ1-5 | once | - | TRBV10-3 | CATRGGQSNQPQHF | TGTGCCACCCGGGGGGGGCAGTCCAATCAGCCCCAGCATTTT
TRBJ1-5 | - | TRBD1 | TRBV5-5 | CASSAQGAIGNQPQHF | TGTGCCAGCAGCGCGCAGGGGGCGATAGGCAATCAGCCCCAGCATTTT
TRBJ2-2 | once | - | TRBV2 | CASKGRGTSTGELFF | TGTGCCAGCAAAGGAAGGGGCACGAGTACCGGGGAGCTGTTTTTT
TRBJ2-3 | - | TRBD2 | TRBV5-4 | CASSLGTSGGQSDTQYF | TGTGCCAGCAGCTTGGGGACTAGCGGGGGCCAGTCAGATACGCAGTATTTT
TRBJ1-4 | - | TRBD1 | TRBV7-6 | CASSSRAGGNEKLFF | TGTGCCAGCAGCTCCCGGGCAGGGGGTAATGAAAAACTGTTTTTT
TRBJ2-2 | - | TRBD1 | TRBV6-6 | CASSTGTGGHGELFF | TGTGCCAGCAGCACCGGGACAGGGGGCCACGGGGAGCTGTTTTTT
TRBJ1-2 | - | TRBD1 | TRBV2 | CASRPGTVLGYTF | TGTGCCAGCAGGCCCGGGACAGTACTAGGCTACACCTTC
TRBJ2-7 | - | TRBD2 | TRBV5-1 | CASSVRAGGGLYEQYF | TGCGCCAGCAGCGTGCGAGCGGGAGGGGGGCTGTACGAGCAGTACTTC
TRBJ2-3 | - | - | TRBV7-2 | CASSSQASITDTQYF | TGTGCCAGCAGCTCCCAAGCATCGATCACAGATACGCAGTATTTT
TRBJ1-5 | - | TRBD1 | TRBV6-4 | CASSDSQGKGSGNQPQHF | TGTGCCAGCAGTGACTCACAGGGGAAGGGTAGCGGCAATCAGCCCCAGCATTTT
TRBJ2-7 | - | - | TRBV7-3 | CASSLDLASAYEQYF | TGTGCCAGCAGCCTCGACTTAGCTAGCGCCTACGAGCAGTACTTC
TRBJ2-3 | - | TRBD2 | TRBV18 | CASSPGGDTQYF | TGTGCCAGCTCCCCGGGGGGAGATACGCAGTATTTT